Sequencing of this TCR beta chain was carried out in a study of molecular identifiers for immune sequencing clone quantification. Findings and caveats of the study: Whereas clones above 20 RNA copies held under 1% of naive-cell molecules, they held over 97% of effector molecules. Identical TCR molecules that share a barcode could lead to an underestimation of highly expanded clone sizes.

A word on this clonotype: No antigen is known for it. A much larger clone lies a single base off, so this may be a read error.

TCRdb recomputed calls from the PCR reads with MiXCR, one row per CDR3 protein. This table holds 300,000 to 350,000 distinct CDR3 sequences, 20% to 25% found once. V was shortened by 5 bases and J by 7 bases, with 15 bases between the two germline ends. This CDR3 comprises 13 residues. With RNA at 10%, 30% or 50%, naive CD8 libraries came from about 20,000 to 1,000,000 sorted cells. Sorting was used to obtain naive CD8 T cells (CD8+CD4-CCR7+CD45RA+). The clonotype originates from a human donor in good health. Some libraries in this study had Jurkat cell RNA spiked in. The source material was naive CD8+ T cells from blood, with Jurkat cell RNA spiked in. The subset denotes: FACS-sorted CD8+CD4-CCR7+CD45RA+ naive T cells. The V call is TRBV12-3 or TRBV12-4, the J call TRBJ2-7; the D gene could be TRBD1 or TRBD2 (5 bases each). CDR3 sequence reads: CASSEYRRLEQYF. CDR3 nucleotides: TGTGCCAGCAGTGAGTACAGGAGGCTGGAGCAGTACTTC.